Shown below are 27 T cell receptor beta chains from a single sample sequenced in a study of blood T cell repertoires in COVID-19. TCRdb keeps only in-frame clones here, not all; method: immunoSEQ multiplex PCR. Found here are approximately 470,000 clones, 80% to 90% of them singletons; the top ten hold approximately 2.9%. What was sequenced was peripheral blood. The receptors originated from a human donor in a cohort sampled during active COVID-19.

In nucleotides, the CDR3 is TGTGCCTGGAGTGTCAGGGGAGGGGATGGCTACACCTTC. Translating gives CAWSVRGGDGYTF. The chain is built from TRBV30 and TRBJ1-2, with D perhaps matching TRBD1 (6 bases). V shed 0 bases and J shed 6 bases, with 11 bases lying between them. The CDR3 contains 13 residues. Germline-derived CDR1 and CDR2 are GTSNPN and SVGIG (reference sequence).

The chain recombines TRBV7-2 with TRBJ1-6; 7 bases fit TRBD1. After removal of 1 base from V and 7 bases from J, the junction contained 4 bases not matched to a gene. Germline lookup yields CDR1 SGHTA and CDR2 FQGNSA. The length of the CDR3 is 15 residues. For the CDR3, the DNA is TGTGCCAGCAGCTTAGGGCCAGGGGGAAATTCACCCCTCCACTTT. Protein product: CASSLGPGGNSPLHF.

The chain is built from TRBV2 and TRBJ2-7; 7 positions match TRBD2. The J segment lost 1 base and the V segment lost 11 bases, leaving 11 bases of the junction unmatched. This CDR3 region has 14 residues. Germline V gives CDR1 SNHLY, CDR2 FYNNEI. CDR3 nucleotide sequence: TGTGCCGTAGCCCTGGCGGGAGTTTCCTACGAGCAGTACTTC. It yields the protein CAVALAGVSYEQYF.

The J gene is TRBJ1-2, the V gene TRBV18; no definite D call. V lost 0 bases, J lost 0 bases, and 11 bases lay in between. The germline V gene has CDR1 KGHSH and CDR2 LQKENI. The CDR3 spans 16 residues. CDR3 in DNA: TGTGCCAGCTCACCACCGAATCCGGGATCTAACTATGGCTACACCTTC. Encoded protein: CASSPPNPGSNYGYTF.

V gene TRBV19 combines with J gene TRBJ2-5; 7 bases are a match to TRBD1. This CDR3 comprises 15 residues. CDR1 is LNHDA and CDR2 is SQIVND in the germline V gene (reference sequence). The V segment lost 5 bases and the J segment 3 bases; nucleotides outside the gene matches: 9. This CDR3 is CASSLSDRRKETQYF. For the CDR3, the DNA is TGTGCCAGTAGTCTTTCGGACAGGCGGAAAGAGACCCAGTACTTC.

The V and J genes are TRBV20-1 and TRBJ1-5; no reliable D call. In germline, CDR1 is DFQATT, CDR2 SNEGSKA (reference sequence). The CDR3 is 14 amino acids. The V and J ends lost 3 bases and 7 bases respectively, with 16 bases between them. The CDR3 DNA follows: TGCAGTGCTAGTGAGCCAGGCTTACGGCAGCCCCAGCATTTT. Its protein is CSASEPGLRQPQHF.

The chain is built from TRBV13 and TRBJ2-3; the D is unclear. Deletions cut 7 bases from V and 1 base from J, with 12 bases between. The germline CDR1 and CDR2 sequences are PRHDT and FYEKMQ (reference sequence). This CDR3 is 14 amino acids long. In nucleotides, the CDR3 is TGTGCCAGCAAGGAGCAGACCCGCACAGATACGCAGTATTTT. This translates into CASKEQTRTDTQYF.

V is TRBV11-2 and J is TRBJ2-1; TRBD2 might be the D (5 bases). The germline V and J ends were trimmed by 2 bases and 3 bases, with 14 bases remaining between them. The CDR3 runs to 16 residues. Germline V gene sequence: CDR1 SGHAT, CDR2 FQNNGV. CDR3 amino acids: CASSLRGSGYYNEQFF. The CDR3 coding sequence is TGTGCCAGCAGCTTACGCGGCAGCGGTTACTACAATGAGCAGTTCTTC.

The chain has TRBV30 and TRBJ2-1, with 10 bases identical to TRBD1. CDR3 length equals 11 residues. Germline trimming cut 8 bases from V and 7 bases from J; bases unmatched to any gene: 2. CDR1 is GTSNPN and CDR2 is SVGIG in the germline V gene (reference sequence). CDR3 region: CAGDRGNEQFF. The DNA of the CDR3 is TGTGCCGGGGACAGGGGAAATGAGCAGTTCTTC.

The chain couples TRBV19 to TRBJ2-3, with D maybe TRBD2 (5 bases). Trimming stripped 5 bases from V and 4 bases from J, with 10 bases between. The length of the CDR3 is 13 residues. The germline CDR1 and CDR2 sequences are LNHDA and SQIVND (reference sequence). The CDR3 here is CASSSQRADTQYF. Here the CDR3 DNA reads TGTGCCAGTAGTTCACAGAGGGCAGATACGCAGTATTTT.

The chain combines TRBV7-9 with TRBJ2-6; D is ambiguous. CDR1 is SEHNR, CDR2 FQNEAQ, per germline (reference sequence). V was trimmed by 2 bases and J by 3 bases, leaving 17 bases between them. CDR3 length: 18 residues. The CDR3 is CASSLLPSGAGGANVLTF. The CDR3 bases are TGTGCCAGCAGCTTACTGCCCAGTGGAGCCGGTGGGGCCAACGTCCTGACTTTC.

The V call is TRBV7-2, the J call TRBJ1-2, with no clear D. The CDR3 spans 15 residues. The V gene lost 1 base and the J gene lost 2 bases, with 11 bases spanning the gap. Germline loops: CDR1 SGHTA, CDR2 FQGNSA. The CDR3 reads CASSLVSNTNYGYTF. The CDR3 DNA sequence: TGTGCCAGCAGCTTAGTTAGTAATACCAACTATGGCTACACCTTC.

This clone occurred once. The chain combines TRBV2 with TRBJ1-5, with a tentative D call TRBD1 (5 bases). The CDR3 has 14 residues. Trimming took off 4 bases at V and 5 bases at J, with 12 bases between the two ends. Germline values: CDR1 SNHLY, CDR2 FYNNEI. This chain's CDR3 is CASSAGEGHQPQHF. The CDR3 DNA is TGTGCCAGCAGTGCGGGGGAGGGTCATCAGCCCCAGCATTTT. Looking up the rest from reference TRBV2 and TRBJ1-5 gives the full variable domain: EPEVTQTPSHQVTQMGQEVILRCVPISNHLYFYWYRQILGQKVEFLVSFYNNEISEKSEIFDDQFSVERPDGSNFTLKIRSTKLEDSAMYFCASSAGEGHQPQHFGDGTRLSIL.

A word on this clone: Other DNA sequences in the same sample also yield this CDR3. The chain uses TRBV7-2 and TRBJ2-1; 10 bases are a match to TRBD2. CDR3 length: 15 residues. Germline CDR1 and CDR2: SGHTA and FQGNSA. V shed 6 bases and J 3 bases; nucleotides not matched to a gene: 5. The CDR3 bases are TGTGCCAGCAGTCTCGGACTAGCGGACTACAATGAGCAGTTCTTC. Amino acids: CASSLGLADYNEQFF. Full variable domain (remainder filled in from reference TRBV7-2 and TRBJ2-1): GAGVSQSPSNKVTEKGKDVELRCDPISGHTALYWYRQSLGQGLEFLIYFQGNSAPDKSGLPSDRFSAERTGGSVSTLTIQRTQQEDSAVYLCASSLGLADYNEQFFGPGTRLTVL.

This chain uses TRBV3-1 (or the pseudogene TRBV3-2) with TRBJ2-1; 10 nucleotides line up with TRBD2. The ends lost 0 bases at V and 7 bases at J; junction bases unmatched: 6. Germline assignment: CDR1 LGHDT and CDR2 YNNKEL (reference sequence). This CDR3 has 16 residues. CDR3 coding DNA: TGTGCCAGCAGCCAAGAACGGACTAGCGGAGGGAATGAGCAGTTCTTC. Translating it yields CASSQERTSGGNEQFF.

This sequence joins TRBV10-3 and TRBJ2-4; 7 positions match TRBD1. Germline CDR1 ENHRY, CDR2 SYGVKD. CDR3 length: 12 residues. V shed 6 bases, J shed 6 bases, and the junction held 2 bases outside the gene matches. The CDR3 coding sequence is TGTGCCATCAGGGGGGACAGAAACATTCAGTACTTC. It encodes CAIRGDRNIQYF.

The chain is built from TRBV7-6 and TRBJ2-3, with 7 positions matching TRBD1. This CDR3 contains 19 residues. V was pared by 1 base and J by 2 bases, with 15 bases of the junction left unmatched. Germline V gives CDR1 SGHVS, CDR2 FNYEAQ. CDR3 loop: CASSLGSGQGVLYTDTQYF. The CDR3 DNA follows: TGTGCCAGCAGCTTAGGTTCGGGGCAGGGGGTCCTATACACAGATACGCAGTATTTT.

The chain links TRBV6-2 or TRBV6-3 to TRBJ1-1; a possible D gene is TRBD1 (6 bases). Germline V lookup: CDR1 MNHEY, CDR2 SVGEGT. This CDR3 contains 15 residues. Trimming removed 3 bases from V and 4 bases from J, with 15 bases in between. The CDR3 nucleotides are TGTGCCAGCAGTTATTATCAGGGGCCTGGCACTGAAGCTTTCTTT. Protein: CASSYYQGPGTEAFF.

This clone was found once. The chain has TRBV5-1 and TRBJ1-6; TRBD1 aligns across 10 bases. CDR1 and CDR2 (germline): SGHRS, YFSETQ. The CDR3 spans 16 residues. V lost 0 bases, J lost 9 bases, and 6 bases stayed unmatched. The CDR3 reads CASSLEGQGESSPLHF. In nucleotides, the CDR3 is TGCGCCAGCAGCTTGGAAGGACAGGGGGAAAGTTCACCCCTCCACTTT.

J is TRBJ2-1 and V is TRBV9, with TRBD2 matching 11 bases. Germline trimming cut 4 bases from V and 7 bases from J; bases unmatched to any gene: 7. CDR3 size: 15 residues. The germline gives CDR1 SGDLS, CDR2 YYNGEE. The DNA of the CDR3 is TGTGCCAGCAGCAGGGCGGGACTAGCGGTAAATGAGCAGTTCTTC. The encoded protein is CASSRAGLAVNEQFF.

This clone was found many times. This chain uses TRBV2 with TRBJ1-1; TRBD1 might be the D (5 bases). The CDR3 contains 14 residues. Germline V CDR1 and CDR2: SNHLY, FYNNEI. The V end lost 7 bases, the J end lost 1 base, and 13 bases lay between the germline ends. The CDR3 region is CASIPRRGNTEAFF. For the CDR3, the DNA is TGTGCCAGCATCCCTCGGAGGGGGAACACTGAAGCTTTCTTT.

The CDR3, as DNA: TGTGCCAGCAGCCCCCCCGGACAGCGCTTTCATCAGCCCCAGCATTTT. Translating it yields CASSPPGQRFHQPQHF. The rearrangement links TRBV3-1 (or the pseudogene TRBV3-2) to TRBJ1-5; D is possibly TRBD1 (6 bases). V was clipped by 4 bases and J by 5 bases, with 18 bases between them. Germline V gene lookup returns CDR1 LGHDT and CDR2 YNNKEL (reference sequence). The CDR3 is 16 amino acids.

The chain joins TRBV5-6 to TRBJ2-7, with TRBD1 matching over 9 bases. V was clipped by 4 bases and J by 2 bases; unmatched bases: 10. The CDR3 is made up of 16 amino acids. Germline CDR1 is SGHDT and CDR2 is YYEEEE. The chain's CDR3 is CASSRSTGGATYEQYF. The CDR3 nucleotides are TGTGCCAGCAGCCGCTCAACAGGGGGCGCGACCTACGAGCAGTACTTC.

The chain couples TRBV27 to TRBJ1-2; 7 nucleotides line up with TRBD1. Germline V gene sequence: CDR1 MNHEY, CDR2 SMNVEV (reference sequence). CDR3 length: 15 amino acids. With 2 bases clipped from V and 1 base from J, the junction kept 4 bases outside the gene matches. CDR3 loop: CASSLLGQFNYGYTF. The CDR3 DNA sequence: TGTGCCAGCAGTTTACTGGGACAGTTTAACTATGGCTACACCTTC.

On this clone: The junction shows a germline mismatch at one end, possibly a read error. The chain is built from TRBV6-1 and TRBJ2-3; 7 bases agree with TRBD1. Per the germline V gene, CDR1 is MNHNS and CDR2 is SASEGT. This CDR3 spans 11 amino acids. DNA of the CDR3: TGTGCCAGCAGTGAAACTACCGGACAGGAGTTT. Translated, it gives CASSETTGQEF.

J is TRBJ1-2 and V is TRBV7-9, with TRBD1 as a possible D gene (6 bases). Germline CDR1 SEHNR, CDR2 FQNEAQ (reference sequence). V shed 6 bases and J shed 5 bases, with 16 bases lying between them. CDR3 size: 14 residues. The CDR3 region has the DNA TGTGCCAGCAGTAACTCAGGGGCGGGTTATGGCTACACCTTC. Protein product: CASSNSGAGYGYTF.

The chain carries TRBV30 and TRBJ2-7; D is unresolved. The germline V gene has CDR1 GTSNPN and CDR2 SVGIG (reference sequence). The CDR3 consists of 11 residues. Deletions cut 2 bases from V and 1 base from J, with 3 bases between. This CDR3 is CAWSYSYEQYF. Here the CDR3 DNA reads TGTGCCTGGAGTTATTCCTACGAGCAGTACTTC.